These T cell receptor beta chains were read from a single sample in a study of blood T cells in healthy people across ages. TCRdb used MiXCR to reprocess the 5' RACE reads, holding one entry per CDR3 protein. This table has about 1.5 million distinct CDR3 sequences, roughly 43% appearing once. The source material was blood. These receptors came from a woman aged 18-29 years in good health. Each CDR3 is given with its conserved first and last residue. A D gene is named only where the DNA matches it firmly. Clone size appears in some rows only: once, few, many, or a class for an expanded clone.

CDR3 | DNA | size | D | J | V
CASSLTSGVETQYF | TGCGCCAGCAGCCTTACTAGCGGGGTTGAGACCCAGTACTTC | few | TRBD2 | TRBJ2-5 | TRBV4-1
CASSPGQGLTYEQYF | TGCGCCAGCAGCCCGGGACAGGGCCTGACCTACGAGCAGTACTTC | - | TRBD1 | TRBJ2-7 | TRBV4-3
CASSHPSGVPPNEQYF | TGTGCCAGCAGTCATCCAAGCGGGGTACCGCCGAACGAGCAGTACTTC | - | TRBD2 | TRBJ2-7 | TRBV25-1
CASSLGATASYEQYF | TGTGCCAGCAGCTTAGGGGCAACAGCCTCCTACGAGCAGTACTTC | few | - | TRBJ2-7 | TRBV7-8
CASSTTGLRSYEQYF | TGCGCCAGCAGCACTACAGGTTTGAGGTCCTACGAGCAGTACTTC | many | - | TRBJ2-7 | TRBV5-1
CASSYFGINEQFF | TGTGCCAGCAGCTACTTTGGGATCAATGAGCAGTTCTTC | few | - | TRBJ2-1 | TRBV7-2
CASSRGQGTNYGYTF | TGTGCCAGCAGCCGTGGACAGGGCACTAACTATGGCTACACCTTC | - | TRBD1 | TRBJ1-2 | TRBV11-2
CSALAEDTDTQYF | TGCAGTGCTCTAGCGGAAGACACAGATACGCAGTATTTT | - | TRBD2 | TRBJ2-3 | TRBV20-1
CSARAGGANIQYF | TGCAGTGCTAGGGCGGGGGGGGCCAACATTCAGTACTTC | many | TRBD2 | TRBJ2-4 | TRBV20-1
CASSLGGQSYSPLHF | TGTGCCAGCAGTTTGGGAGGACAGAGTTATTCACCCCTCCACTTT | few | - | TRBJ1-6 | TRBV12-3/TRBV12-4
CAISAVRDEQYF | TGTGCCATCAGTGCGGTGAGGGACGAGCAGTACTTC | few | - | TRBJ2-7 | TRBV10-3
CASSQWTVNTEAFF | TGCGCCAGCAGCCAATGGACAGTGAACACTGAAGCTTTCTTT | - | - | TRBJ1-1 | TRBV4-1
CASSSGTSGRNEQFF | TGTGCCAGCAGTTCCGGGACTAGCGGGAGGAATGAGCAGTTCTTC | many | TRBD2 | TRBJ2-1 | TRBV27
CASQLGSGLWSGELFF | TGTGCCAGCCAATTAGGGAGCGGGCTGTGGTCCGGGGAGCTGTTTTTT | - | - | TRBJ2-2 | TRBV7-2